These 5 T cell receptor beta chains originate from one sample sequenced in a study of response to subunit inactivated influenza vaccine. TCRdb called the RT-PCR reads again in MiXCR, with one record for every CDR3 protein. The sample records a few hundred thousand distinct CDR3 sequences, 20% to 25% being singletons. The sample in question was PBMCs from blood, obtained roughly 20 months after vaccination. Receptors originate from a man between 50 and 75 years old who received an inactivated influenza vaccine.

About this clonotype: The junction departs from the called germline gene at one end, perhaps through a read error. This chain connects TRBV18 to TRBJ1-4; D is uncertain. Per the germline V gene, CDR1 is KGHSH and CDR2 is LQKENI. The length of the CDR3 is 12 residues. The CDR3 protein is CASSSPPGSLFF. CDR3 DNA: TGTGCCAGCTCATCACCTCCGGGATCGCTGTTTTTT.

The genes are TRBV28 and TRBJ2-5; 7 nucleotides match TRBD1. The CDR3 extends over 14 amino acids. V shed 5 bases and J 2 bases; nucleotides not matched to a gene: 5. The germline V gene encodes CDR1 MDHEN and CDR2 SYDVKM. The CDR3 DNA reads as TGTGCCAGCAGTCGAGGGGGCTTTCAAGAGACCCAGTACTTC. Translated: CASSRGGFQETQYF.

The gene calls are TRBV28 and TRBJ2-7; no clear D gene. Trimming cost V 2 bases and J 3 bases, with 5 bases left between them. Germline lookup yields CDR1 MDHEN and CDR2 SYDVKM. The CDR3 loop spans 12 amino acids. The CDR3 coding sequence is TGTGCCAGCAGTTTACACGGCTACGAGCAGTACTTC. Translated, it gives CASSLHGYEQYF.

V is TRBV5-1 and J is TRBJ2-7; either TRBD1 or TRBD2 may fit D (5 bases each). With 0 bases removed from V and 5 bases from J, the gap between germline ends came to 9 bases. This CDR3 spans 13 amino acids. The germline V gene has CDR1 SGHRS and CDR2 YFSETQ. DNA of the CDR3: TGCGCCAGCAGCTTGGACGGGGACCACGAGCAGTACTTC. Protein sequence: CASSLDGDHEQYF.

The chain employs TRBV29-1 and TRBJ2-5, with 10 bases fitting TRBD2. V gave up 0 bases and J gave up 5 bases; unmatched junction bases: 9. The CDR3 has 16 amino acids. Looked up from germline, CDR1 is SQVTM and CDR2 is ANQGSEA. The CDR3 DNA reads TGCAGCGTTGAAGATCCCCCTAGCGGGAGCCTGGAGACCCAGTACTTC. This encodes CSVEDPPSGSLETQYF.